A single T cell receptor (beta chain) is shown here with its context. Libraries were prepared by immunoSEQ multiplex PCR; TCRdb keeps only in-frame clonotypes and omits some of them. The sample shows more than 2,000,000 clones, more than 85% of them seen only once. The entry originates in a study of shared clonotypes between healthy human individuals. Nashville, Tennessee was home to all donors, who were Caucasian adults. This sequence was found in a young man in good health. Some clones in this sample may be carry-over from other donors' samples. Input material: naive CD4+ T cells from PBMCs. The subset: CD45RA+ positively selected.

This CDR3 reads CASSSQGTVQETQYF. The CDR3 DNA sequence: TGTGCCAGCAGCTCCCAAGGGACGGTACAAGAGACCCAGTACTTC. The chain uses TRBV5-5 and TRBJ2-5; D might be TRBD1 or TRBD2, each matching 5 bases. V lost 3 bases to trimming and J lost 2 bases, with 14 bases between them. The CDR3 is made up of 15 amino acids. Germline V gene data show CDR1 as SGHKS and CDR2 as YYEKEE (reference sequence).